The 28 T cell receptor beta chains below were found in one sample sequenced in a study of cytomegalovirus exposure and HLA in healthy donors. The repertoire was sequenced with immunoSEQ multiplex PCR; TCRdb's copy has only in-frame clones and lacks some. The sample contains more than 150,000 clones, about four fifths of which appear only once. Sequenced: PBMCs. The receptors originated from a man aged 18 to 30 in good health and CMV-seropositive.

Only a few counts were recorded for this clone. CDR3 DNA sequence: TGTGCCAGCAGCCAGCCGCCAGGGCACTACGAGCAGTACTTC. Translated: CASSQPPGHYEQYF. This chain uses TRBV7-2 with TRBJ2-7, with D possibly being TRBD1 (5 bases). Germline loops: CDR1 SGHTA, CDR2 FQGNSA. Trimming pared 5 bases from V and 3 bases from J, leaving 14 bases between. This CDR3 has 14 amino acids.

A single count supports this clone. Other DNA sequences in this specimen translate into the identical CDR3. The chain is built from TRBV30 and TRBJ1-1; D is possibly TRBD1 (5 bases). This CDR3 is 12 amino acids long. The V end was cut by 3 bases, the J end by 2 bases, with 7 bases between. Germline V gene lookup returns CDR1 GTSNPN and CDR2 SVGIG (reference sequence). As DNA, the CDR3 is TGTGCCTGGAGAGGACAAAACACTGAAGCTTTCTTT. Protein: CAWRGQNTEAFF.

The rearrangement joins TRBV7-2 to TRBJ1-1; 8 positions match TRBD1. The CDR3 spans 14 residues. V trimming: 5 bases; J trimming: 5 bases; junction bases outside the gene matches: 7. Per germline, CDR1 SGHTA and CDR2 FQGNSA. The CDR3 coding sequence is TGTGCCAGCAGCCCCGACAGGGGAACTACTGAAGCTTTCTTT. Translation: CASSPDRGTTEAFF.

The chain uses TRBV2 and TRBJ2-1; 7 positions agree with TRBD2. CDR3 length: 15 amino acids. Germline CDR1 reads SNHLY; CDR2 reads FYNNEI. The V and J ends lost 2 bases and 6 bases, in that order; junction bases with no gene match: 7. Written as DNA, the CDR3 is TGTGCCAGCAGTGAATGGGCGTCTAGCGGCAATGAGCAGTTCTTC. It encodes CASSEWASSGNEQFF. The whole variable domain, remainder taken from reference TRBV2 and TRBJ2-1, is EPEVTQTPSHQVTQMGQEVILRCVPISNHLYFYWYRQILGQKVEFLVSFYNNEISEKSEIFDDQFSVERPDGSNFTLKIRSTKLEDSAMYFCASSEWASSGNEQFFGPGTRLTVL.

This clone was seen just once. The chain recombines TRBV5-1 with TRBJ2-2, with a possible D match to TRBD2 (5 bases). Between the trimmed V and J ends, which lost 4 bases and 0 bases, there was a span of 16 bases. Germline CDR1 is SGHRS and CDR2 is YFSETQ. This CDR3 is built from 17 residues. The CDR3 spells CASSRKGALANTGELFF. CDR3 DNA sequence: TGCGCCAGCAGCCGCAAGGGAGCGCTTGCGAACACCGGGGAGCTGTTTTTT.

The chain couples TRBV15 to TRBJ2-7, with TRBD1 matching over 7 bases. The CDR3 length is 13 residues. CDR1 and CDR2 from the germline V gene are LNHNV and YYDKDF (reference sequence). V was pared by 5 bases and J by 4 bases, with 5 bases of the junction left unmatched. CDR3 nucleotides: TGTGCCACCAGCGAGGGGGCCATGTACGAGCAGTACTTC. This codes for CATSEGAMYEQYF.

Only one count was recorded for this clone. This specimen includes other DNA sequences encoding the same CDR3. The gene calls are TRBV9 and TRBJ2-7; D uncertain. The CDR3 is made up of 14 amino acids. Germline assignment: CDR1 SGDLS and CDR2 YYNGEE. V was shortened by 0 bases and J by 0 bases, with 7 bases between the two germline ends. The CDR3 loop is CASSVGSGSYEQYF. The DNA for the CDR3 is TGTGCCAGCAGCGTAGGGTCAGGCTCCTACGAGCAGTACTTC.

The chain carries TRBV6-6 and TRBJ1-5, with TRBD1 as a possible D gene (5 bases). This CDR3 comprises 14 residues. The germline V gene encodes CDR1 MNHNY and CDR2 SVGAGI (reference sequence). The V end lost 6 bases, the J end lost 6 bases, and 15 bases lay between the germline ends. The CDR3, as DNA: TGTGCCAGCAGCAGTGGAGGGGAAAGTCAGCCCCAGCATTTT. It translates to CASSSGGESQPQHF.

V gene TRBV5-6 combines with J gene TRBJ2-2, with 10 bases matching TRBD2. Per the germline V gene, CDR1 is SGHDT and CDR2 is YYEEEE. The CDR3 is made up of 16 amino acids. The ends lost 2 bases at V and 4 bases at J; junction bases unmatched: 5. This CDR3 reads CASSLAGGPSTGELFF. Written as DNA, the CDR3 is TGTGCCAGCAGCTTAGCGGGAGGGCCGAGCACCGGGGAGCTGTTTTTT.

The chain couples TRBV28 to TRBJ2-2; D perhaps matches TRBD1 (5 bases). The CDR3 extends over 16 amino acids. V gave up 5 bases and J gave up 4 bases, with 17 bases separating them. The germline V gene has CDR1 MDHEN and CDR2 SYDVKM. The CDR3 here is CASSRRQIGGTGELFF. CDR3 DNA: TGTGCCAGCAGTCGGCGACAGATCGGCGGCACCGGGGAGCTGTTTTTT.

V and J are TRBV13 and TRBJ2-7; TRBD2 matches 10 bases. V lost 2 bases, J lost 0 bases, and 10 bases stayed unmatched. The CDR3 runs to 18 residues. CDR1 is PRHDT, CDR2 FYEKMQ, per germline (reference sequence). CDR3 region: CASSLPLGSGGTSYEQYF. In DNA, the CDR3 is TGTGCCAGCAGCTTACCCCTGGGTAGCGGGGGGACCTCCTACGAGCAGTACTTC.

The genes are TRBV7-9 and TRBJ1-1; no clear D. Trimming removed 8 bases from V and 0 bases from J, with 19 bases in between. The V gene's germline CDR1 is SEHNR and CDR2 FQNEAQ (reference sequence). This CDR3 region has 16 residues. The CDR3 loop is CASRPPIRRVNTEAFF. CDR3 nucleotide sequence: TGTGCCAGCCGCCCCCCCATAAGACGGGTGAACACTGAAGCTTTCTTT.

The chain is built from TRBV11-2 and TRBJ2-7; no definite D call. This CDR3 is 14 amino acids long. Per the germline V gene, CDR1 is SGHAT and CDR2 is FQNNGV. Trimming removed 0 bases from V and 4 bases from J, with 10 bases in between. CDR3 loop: CASSLDLKRYEQYF. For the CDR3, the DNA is TGTGCCAGCAGCTTAGATCTAAAGCGATACGAGCAGTACTTC.

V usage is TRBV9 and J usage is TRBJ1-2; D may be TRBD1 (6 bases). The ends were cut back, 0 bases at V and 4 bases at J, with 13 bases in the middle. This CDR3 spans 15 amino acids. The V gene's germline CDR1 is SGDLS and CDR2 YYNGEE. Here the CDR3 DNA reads TGTGCCAGCAGCGTAGCCAGGACGGACAGCTATGGCTACACCTTC. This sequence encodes CASSVARTDSYGYTF.

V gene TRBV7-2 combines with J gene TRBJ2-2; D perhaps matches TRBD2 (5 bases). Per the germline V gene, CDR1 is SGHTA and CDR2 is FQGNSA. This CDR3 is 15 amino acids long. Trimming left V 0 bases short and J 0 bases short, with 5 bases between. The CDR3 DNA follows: TGTGCCAGCAGCTTAGCTAGCGCGAACACCGGGGAGCTGTTTTTT. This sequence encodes CASSLASANTGELFF.

The CDR3 spells CASSHDPPGTEAFF. The CDR3 DNA sequence: TGTGCCAGCAGCCACGATCCCCCGGGCACTGAAGCTTTCTTT. This chain links TRBV27 with TRBJ1-1; unclear D gene. Germline values: CDR1 MNHEY, CDR2 SMNVEV (reference sequence). V was cut by 6 bases and J by 4 bases, with 15 bases left in between. The length of the CDR3 is 14 residues.

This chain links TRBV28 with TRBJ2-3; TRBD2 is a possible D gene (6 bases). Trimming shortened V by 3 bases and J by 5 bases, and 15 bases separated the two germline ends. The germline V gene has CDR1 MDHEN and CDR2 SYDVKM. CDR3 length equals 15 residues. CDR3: CASSFPTGEGDTQYF. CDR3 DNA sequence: TGTGCCAGCAGTTTCCCCACGGGAGAGGGAGATACGCAGTATTTT.

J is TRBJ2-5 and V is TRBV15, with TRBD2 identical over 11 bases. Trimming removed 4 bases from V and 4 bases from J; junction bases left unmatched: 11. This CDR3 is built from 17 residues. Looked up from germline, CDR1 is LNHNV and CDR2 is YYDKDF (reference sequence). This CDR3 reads CATSTPQGLAGGETQYF. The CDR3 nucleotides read TGTGCCACCAGCACCCCGCAAGGACTAGCGGGCGGAGAGACCCAGTACTTC.

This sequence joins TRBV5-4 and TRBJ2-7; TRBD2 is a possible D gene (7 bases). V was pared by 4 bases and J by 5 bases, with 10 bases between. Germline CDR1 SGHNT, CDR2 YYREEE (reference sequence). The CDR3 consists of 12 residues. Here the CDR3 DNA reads TGTGCCAGCAGCACGGGGGGCGACGAGCAGTACTTC. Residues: CASSTGGDEQYF.

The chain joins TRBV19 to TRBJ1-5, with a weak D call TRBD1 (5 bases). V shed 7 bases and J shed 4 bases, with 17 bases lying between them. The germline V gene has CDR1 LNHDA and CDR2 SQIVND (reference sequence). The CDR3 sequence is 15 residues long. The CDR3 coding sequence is TGTGCCAGTACCCGGGGGGAGGATCGGAATCAGCCCCAGCATTTT. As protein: CASTRGEDRNQPQHF.

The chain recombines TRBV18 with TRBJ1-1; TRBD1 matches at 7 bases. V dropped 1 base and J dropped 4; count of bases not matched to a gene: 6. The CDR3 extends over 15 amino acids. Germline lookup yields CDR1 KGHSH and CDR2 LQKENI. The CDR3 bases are TGTGCCAGCTCACCACAACAGGGGTTTGGCACTGAAGCTTTCTTT. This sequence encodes CASSPQQGFGTEAFF.

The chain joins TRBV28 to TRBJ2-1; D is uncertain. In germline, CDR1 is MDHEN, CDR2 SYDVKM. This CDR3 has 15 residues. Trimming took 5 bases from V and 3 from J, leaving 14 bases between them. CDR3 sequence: CASSLTNEFYNEQFF. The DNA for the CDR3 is TGTGCCAGCAGTCTAACTAACGAATTCTACAATGAGCAGTTCTTC.

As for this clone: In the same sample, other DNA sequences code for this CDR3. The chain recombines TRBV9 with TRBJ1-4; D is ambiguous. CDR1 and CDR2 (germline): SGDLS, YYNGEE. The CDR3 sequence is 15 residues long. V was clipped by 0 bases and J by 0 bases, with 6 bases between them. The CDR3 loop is CASSVGGATNEKLFF. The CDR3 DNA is TGTGCCAGCAGCGTAGGCGGTGCAACTAATGAAAAACTGTTTTTT.

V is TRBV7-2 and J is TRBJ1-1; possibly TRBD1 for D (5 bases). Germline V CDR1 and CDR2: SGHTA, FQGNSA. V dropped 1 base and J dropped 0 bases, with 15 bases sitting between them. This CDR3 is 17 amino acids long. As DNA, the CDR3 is TGTGCCAGCAGCTTAGTGGCCCCCAGGGCCATGAACACTGAAGCTTTCTTT. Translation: CASSLVAPRAMNTEAFF.

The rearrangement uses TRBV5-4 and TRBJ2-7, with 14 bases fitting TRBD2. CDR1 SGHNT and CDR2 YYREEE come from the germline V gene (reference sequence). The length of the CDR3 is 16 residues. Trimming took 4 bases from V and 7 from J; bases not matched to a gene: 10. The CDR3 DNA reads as TGTGCCAGCAGCAACCGACTAGCGGGAGGGCCGGATGAGCAGTACTTC. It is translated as CASSNRLAGGPDEQYF.

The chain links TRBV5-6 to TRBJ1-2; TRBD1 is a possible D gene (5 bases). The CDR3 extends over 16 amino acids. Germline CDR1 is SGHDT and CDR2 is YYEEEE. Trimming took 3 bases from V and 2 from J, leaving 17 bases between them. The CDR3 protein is CASSSLGGALNYGYTF. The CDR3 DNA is TGTGCCAGCAGCTCCCTGGGAGGGGCTCTCAACTATGGCTACACCTTC. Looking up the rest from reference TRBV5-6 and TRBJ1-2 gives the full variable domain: DAGVTQSPTHLIKTRGQQVTLRCSPKSGHDTVSWYQQALGQGPQFIFQYYEEEERQRGNFPDRFSGHQFPNYSSELNVNALLLGDSALYLCASSSLGGALNYGYTFGSGTRLTVV.

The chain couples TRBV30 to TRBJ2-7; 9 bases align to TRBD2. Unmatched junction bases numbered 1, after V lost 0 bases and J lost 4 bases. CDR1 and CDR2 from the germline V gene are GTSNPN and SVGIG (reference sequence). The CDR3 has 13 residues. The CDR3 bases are TGTGCCTGGAGTGTAACTAGCGGGTACGAGCAGTACTTC. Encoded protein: CAWSVTSGYEQYF.

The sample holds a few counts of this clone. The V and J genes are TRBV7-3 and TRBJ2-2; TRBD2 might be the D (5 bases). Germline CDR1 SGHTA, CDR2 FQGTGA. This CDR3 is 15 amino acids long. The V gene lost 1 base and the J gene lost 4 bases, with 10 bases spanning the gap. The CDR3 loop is CASSLNGEITGELFF. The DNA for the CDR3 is TGTGCCAGCAGCTTAAATGGGGAGATCACCGGGGAGCTGTTTTTT.